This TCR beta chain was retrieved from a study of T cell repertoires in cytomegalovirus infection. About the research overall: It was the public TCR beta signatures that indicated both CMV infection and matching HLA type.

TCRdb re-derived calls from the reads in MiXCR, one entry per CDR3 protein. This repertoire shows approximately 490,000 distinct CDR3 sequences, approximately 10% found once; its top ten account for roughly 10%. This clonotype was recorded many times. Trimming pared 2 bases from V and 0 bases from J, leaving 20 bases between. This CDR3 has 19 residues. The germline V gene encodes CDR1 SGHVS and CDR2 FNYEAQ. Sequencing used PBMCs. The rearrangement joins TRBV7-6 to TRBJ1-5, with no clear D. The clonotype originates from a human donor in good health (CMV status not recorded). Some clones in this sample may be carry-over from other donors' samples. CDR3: CASSLLGQANGVSNQPQHF. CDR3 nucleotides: TGTGCCAGCAGCTTATTGGGCCAGGCCAACGGGGTTAGCAATCAGCCCCAGCATTTT.